One and the same sample provided the 4 T cell receptor beta chains below, sequenced in a study of graft-versus-host responses after intestinal transplantation. Assay: immunoSEQ multiplex PCR; the TCRdb copy retains only in-frame clones and omits some. There are about 10,000 clones in the sample; roughly 88% occur only once, and 9.9% lies in the top ten. The starting material was PBMCs, obtained about 250 days after intestinal transplant. The origin of the receptors is a human patient who received an intestinal transplant, so some T cells may come from the graft donor.

The V call is TRBV10-3, the J call TRBJ2-1; D unresolved. CDR3 size: 14 residues. The germline CDR1 and CDR2 sequences are ENHRY and SYGVKD. V dropped 4 bases and J dropped 0 bases, with 7 bases sitting between them. CDR3 in DNA: TGTGCCATCAGTGGGACGAGCTCCTACAATGAGCAGTTCTTC. Protein: CAISGTSSYNEQFF.

J is TRBJ1-5 and V is TRBV30; no clear D gene. The CDR3 is 12 residues long. Trimming left V 4 bases short and J 3 bases short, with 7 bases between. CDR1 is GTSNPN and CDR2 is SVGIG in the germline V gene (reference sequence). The CDR3 sequence is CAWNGINQPQHF. Written as DNA, the CDR3 is TGTGCCTGGAACGGAATCAATCAGCCCCAGCATTTT. The whole variable domain, remainder taken from reference TRBV30 and TRBJ1-5, is SQTIHQWPATLVQPVGSPLSLECTVEGTSNPNLYWYRQAAGRGLQLLFYSVGIGQISSEVPQNLSASRPQDRQFILSSKKLLLSDSGFYLCAWNGINQPQHFGDGTRLSIL.

The genes are TRBV6-1 and TRBJ2-5, with TRBD1 matching over 9 bases. Germline trimming cut 5 bases from V and 4 bases from J; bases unmatched to any gene: 2. The CDR3 covers 13 residues. The germline V gene encodes CDR1 MNHNS and CDR2 SASEGT. The CDR3 DNA reads as TGTGCCAGCAGTAACAGGGGGCGAGAGACCCAGTACTTC. The encoded protein is CASSNRGRETQYF.

DNA for the CDR3: TGTGCCAGCAGCTTGGCCTTGGGGGACATCTACGAGCAGTACTTC. Its translation is CASSLALGDIYEQYF. The genes are TRBV5-4 and TRBJ2-7, with D possibly TRBD1 on 6 matching bases. Germline V gives CDR1 SGHNT, CDR2 YYREEE (reference sequence). V was trimmed by 0 bases and J by 3 bases, leaving 13 bases between them. The CDR3 has 15 amino acids. The whole variable domain, remainder taken from reference TRBV5-4 and TRBJ2-7, is ETGVTQSPTHLIKTRGQQVTLRCSSQSGHNTVSWYQQALGQGPQFIFQYYREEENGRGNFPPRFSGLQFPNYSSELNVNALELDDSALYLCASSLALGDIYEQYFGPGTRLTVT.